The 26 T cell receptor beta chains presented below share a single source sample, sequenced in a study of response to subunit inactivated influenza vaccine. One entry per CDR3 protein results from TCRdb running MiXCR on the RT-PCR reads. This sample carries about 500,000 distinct CDR3 sequences, about 15% of them seen once, and the ten largest clones take 2.5% to 3.5%. The specimen was CD4+ T cells sorted from PBMCs, collected around 2 years after vaccination. The receptors stem from a man between 50 and 75 years old who received an inactivated influenza vaccine.

The table lists this clonotype with many counts. The chain has TRBV4-2 and TRBJ2-3; D uncertain. This CDR3 region has 14 residues. Deletions cut 2 bases from V and 0 bases from J, with 6 bases between. In germline, CDR1 is LGHNA, CDR2 YNFKEQ. The CDR3 here is CASSQIGSTDTQYF. In nucleotides, the CDR3 is TGTGCCAGCAGCCAAATCGGTAGCACAGATACGCAGTATTTT.

The rearrangement uses TRBV9 and TRBJ2-3; D not certain. V lost 0 bases and J lost 3, with 14 bases in between. The CDR3 sequence is 16 residues long. Per germline, CDR1 SGDLS and CDR2 YYNGEE. CDR3 in amino acids: CASSVGVGRVTDTQYF. The CDR3 DNA follows: TGTGCCAGCAGCGTAGGTGTGGGTAGGGTAACAGATACGCAGTATTTT.

The chain recombines TRBV21-1 with TRBJ2-2; TRBD2 is the table's D call and was not checked against the DNA. TRBV21-1 is an annotated pseudogene. This CDR3 comprises 17 residues. The CDR3: CASGENEVREELGELFF. CDR3 DNA: TGTGCCAGCGGGGAGAATGAGGTGCGGGAGGAGCTCGGGGAGCTGTTTTTT.

For this clonotype: Possible read error: a much larger clone is one base away. This chain joins TRBV20-1 and TRBJ2-7; D tentatively reads TRBD1 or TRBD2 (5 bases each). The V gene's germline CDR1 is DFQATT and CDR2 SNEGSKA (reference sequence). V dropped 1 base and J dropped 5 bases, with 15 bases sitting between them. This CDR3 comprises 14 residues. In DNA form, the CDR3 reads TGCAGTGCTAGAGGGGGGTCGCGAGGCGACGAGCAGTACTTC. This translates into CSARGGSRGDEQYF.

This clonotype has more than one count but fewer than ten. This chain uses TRBV9 with TRBJ2-2, with 8 bases matching TRBD2. Germline CDR1 SGDLS, CDR2 YYNGEE. This CDR3 has 14 residues. The V segment lost 0 bases and the J segment 5 bases; nucleotides outside the gene matches: 0. The CDR3 loop reads CASSVVAGTGELFF. CDR3 bases: TGTGCCAGCAGCGTAGTAGCGGGAACCGGGGAGCTGTTTTTT.

This clonotype was detected a few times. The chain recombines TRBV29-1 with TRBJ2-2; D not certain. The CDR3 has 13 amino acids. V was shortened by 6 bases and J by 1 base, with 9 bases between the two germline ends. Germline CDR1 is SQVTM and CDR2 is ANQGSEA. CDR3 bases: TGCAGCGTCTGGACGGTGAACACCGGGGAGCTGTTTTTT. Its translation: CSVWTVNTGELFF.

The CDR3 here is CSATGASSFYEQYF. The CDR3 DNA is TGCAGTGCTACAGGGGCTAGTTCATTTTACGAGCAGTACTTC. This rearrangement joins TRBV20-1 to TRBJ2-7; D might be TRBD1 (6 bases). V dropped 4 bases and J dropped 4 bases, with 17 bases sitting between them. The CDR3 loop spans 14 amino acids. The germline V gene encodes CDR1 DFQATT and CDR2 SNEGSKA (reference sequence).

This clonotype has only a few counts. The rearrangement links TRBV7-8 to TRBJ2-2, with TRBD1 matching over 10 bases. The CDR3 length is 15 residues. From germline, CDR1 is SGHVS and CDR2 FQNEAQ. V shed 2 bases, J shed 6 bases, and the junction held 3 bases outside the gene matches. The chain's CDR3 is CASSLQTGGSGELFF. In nucleotides, the CDR3 is TGTGCCAGCAGCTTACAGACAGGGGGCTCCGGGGAGCTGTTTTTT.

This clonotype was seen a few times. The chain links TRBV20-1 to TRBJ2-2; D might be TRBD2 (7 bases). The CDR3 loop spans 15 amino acids. Germline V CDR1 and CDR2: DFQATT, SNEGSKA (reference sequence). Between the trimmed V and J ends, which lost 2 bases and 5 bases, there was a span of 15 bases. This CDR3 is CSARPGGPITGELFF. Here the CDR3 DNA reads TGCAGTGCTAGACCGGGGGGCCCAATAACCGGGGAGCTGTTTTTT.

This clonotype was counted only a few times. This rearrangement joins TRBV29-1 to TRBJ2-1, with 7 bases identical to TRBD2. CDR1 SQVTM and CDR2 ANQGSEA come from the germline V gene. This CDR3 has 15 residues. Germline trimming cut 6 bases from V and 7 bases from J; bases unmatched to any gene: 15. CDR3 sequence (DNA): TGCAGCGTAGGACGGGGAACGGGAGGCTTGAATGAGCAGTTCTTC. Protein sequence: CSVGRGTGGLNEQFF.

This clonotype turned up a few times. This sequence joins TRBV5-1 and TRBJ2-2; D remains ambiguous. CDR1 SGHRS and CDR2 YFSETQ come from the germline V gene. This CDR3 comprises 16 residues. The V gene lost 1 base and the J gene lost 5 bases, with 15 bases spanning the gap. The CDR3 loop is CASSLSRLQMTGELFF. For the CDR3, the DNA is TGCGCCAGCAGCTTGTCCCGATTACAGATGACCGGGGAGCTGTTTTTT. The entire variable domain, with the rest obtained from reference TRBV5-1 and TRBJ2-2, is as follows: KAGVTQTPRYLIKTRGQQVTLSCSPISGHRSVSWYQQTPGQGLQFLFEYFSETQRNKGNFPGRFSGRQFSNSRSEMNVSTLELGDSALYLCASSLSRLQMTGELFFGEGSRLTVL.

This clonotype was counted a few times. The chain employs TRBV6-1 and TRBJ1-1; 8 positions agree with TRBD1. The trim removed 5 bases at V and 0 bases at J, leaving 5 bases unmatched. This CDR3 has 15 amino acids. Germline V gene lookup returns CDR1 MNHNS and CDR2 SASEGT. Here the CDR3 reads CASSPTGAVNTEAFF. In DNA, the CDR3 is TGTGCCAGCAGTCCGACAGGGGCGGTGAACACTGAAGCTTTCTTT.

This clonotype was counted only a few times. A much larger clone differs from this one at a single base, so this may be a read error. The chain recombines TRBV6-1 with TRBJ1-1; D may be TRBD1 (6 bases). Germline values: CDR1 MNHNS, CDR2 SASEGT. The CDR3 has 13 amino acids. The V and J ends lost 7 bases and 1 base respectively, with 10 bases between them. This CDR3 is CASIKGGNTEAFF. DNA of the CDR3: TGTGCCAGCATCAAGGGGGGGAACACTGAAGCTTTCTTT.

This clonotype was counted only a few times. This chain uses TRBV10-3 with TRBJ2-7, with TRBD2 as a possible D gene (5 bases). The CDR3 has 12 residues. V was pared by 6 bases and J by 7 bases, with 13 bases between. Germline CDR1 ENHRY, CDR2 SYGVKD. DNA for the CDR3: TGTGCCATCAGGAAAACCGAGGGTGAGCAGTACTTC. Amino acid sequence: CAIRKTEGEQYF.

The V gene is TRBV6-1, the J gene TRBJ2-7; 7 nucleotides align to TRBD1. The germline CDR1 and CDR2 sequences are MNHNS and SASEGT. This CDR3 comprises 15 residues. Germline trimming cut 4 bases from V and 1 base from J; bases unmatched to any gene: 7. Here the CDR3 DNA reads TGTGCCAGCAGTGTCACAGGGGTAACATCCTACGAGCAGTACTTC. Its protein is CASSVTGVTSYEQYF.

The V gene is TRBV30, the J gene TRBJ1-3; 7 bases agree with TRBD1. The germline CDR1 and CDR2 sequences are GTSNPN and SVGIG (reference sequence). This CDR3 is built from 14 residues. V lost 4 bases to trimming and J lost 0 bases; unmatched junction nucleotides: 3. CDR3 DNA: TGTGCCTGGAAATGGGACAGCTCTGGAAACACCATATATTTT. Translation gives CAWKWDSSGNTIYF.

This clonotype was detected a few times. J is TRBJ1-4 and V is TRBV15; perhaps TRBD1 as D (5 bases). There are 17 residues in the CDR3. Trimming took 2 bases from V and 2 from J, leaving 15 bases between them. Per the germline V gene, CDR1 is LNHNV and CDR2 is YYDKDF (reference sequence). In DNA, the CDR3 is TGTGCCACCAGCAGAACCAGGGTATCAGTTACTAATGAAAAACTGTTTTTT. Translating it yields CATSRTRVSVTNEKLFF.

This clonotype has a handful of counts. The junction departs from germline at one end; a sequencing error may be responsible. V and J are TRBV7-9 and TRBJ2-1; 10 bases align to TRBD2. There are 12 residues in the CDR3. From germline, CDR1 is SEHNR and CDR2 FQNEAQ (reference sequence). The CDR3 reads CASSSIGLADSF. The CDR3 DNA sequence: TGTGCCAGCAGCTCAATTGGACTAGCGGATAGCTTC.

This clonotype was seen more than once but under ten times. The genes are TRBV29-1 and TRBJ2-1, with D possibly TRBD2 on 6 matching bases. The CDR3 length is 16 residues. Germline V gene sequence: CDR1 SQVTM, CDR2 ANQGSEA. The V end was cut by 1 base, the J end by 0 bases, with 13 bases between. CDR3 amino acids: CSVEGPRGISYNEQFF. The CDR3 bases are TGCAGCGTTGAAGGCCCCCGGGGGATCTCCTACAATGAGCAGTTCTTC.

The V call is TRBV29-1, the J call TRBJ2-7, with TRBD2 matching 9 bases. The V gene's germline CDR1 is SQVTM and CDR2 ANQGSEA. Unmatched junction bases numbered 4, after V lost 3 bases and J lost 4 bases. This CDR3 spans 13 amino acids. CDR3: CSVEAGGAYEQYF. DNA of the CDR3: TGCAGCGTTGAGGCGGGAGGGGCTTACGAGCAGTACTTC.

The CDR3 sequence: CASTGTGVLVGTEAFF. For the CDR3, the DNA is TGCGCCAGCACCGGGACAGGGGTTTTGGTTGGCACTGAAGCTTTCTTT. This chain joins TRBV5-1 and TRBJ1-1; TRBD1 matches 10 bases. Per the germline V gene, CDR1 is SGHRS and CDR2 is YFSETQ. The CDR3 extends over 16 amino acids. V shed 6 bases and J 4 bases; nucleotides not matched to a gene: 12.

This rearrangement joins TRBV3-1 to TRBJ2-5, with D possibly TRBD2 on 6 matching bases. Germline V gene sequence: CDR1 LGHDT, CDR2 YNNKEL (reference sequence). Trimming left V 1 base short and J 5 bases short, with 11 bases between. The CDR3 contains 14 residues. CDR3 amino acids: CASSQGGTGETQYF. The DNA for the CDR3 is TGTGCCAGCAGCCAAGGGGGGACTGGGGAGACCCAGTACTTC.

The chain couples TRBV20-1 to TRBJ1-6; the match to TRBD1 covers 8 bases. CDR1 DFQATT and CDR2 SNEGSKA come from the germline V gene (reference sequence). This CDR3 comprises 14 residues. V trimming: 4 bases; J trimming: 8 bases; junction bases outside the gene matches: 7. Here the CDR3 reads CSAKMDRVHSPLHF. CDR3 in DNA: TGCAGTGCTAAAATGGACAGGGTGCATTCACCCCTCCACTTT.

This clonotype was detected a few times. This CDR3 is CASTPVYQVGIYGYTF. The DNA for the CDR3 is TGTGCCAGCACGCCGGTTTATCAGGTTGGAATCTATGGCTACACCTTC. J is TRBJ1-2 and V is TRBV2; D not certain. Germline V gene data show CDR1 as SNHLY and CDR2 as FYNNEI. The CDR3 is made up of 16 amino acids. Trimming left V 7 bases short and J 4 bases short, with 22 bases between.

This clonotype came up many times. This sequence joins TRBV10-3 and TRBJ2-1; 8 nucleotides line up with TRBD2. The CDR3 is made up of 15 amino acids. CDR1 and CDR2 (germline): ENHRY, SYGVKD. V was clipped by 10 bases and J by 3 bases; unmatched bases: 11. The CDR3 region is CATTPGSGNYNEQFF. The CDR3 DNA follows: TGTGCCACCACCCCGGGTAGCGGGAACTACAATGAGCAGTTCTTC.

V and J are TRBV20-1 and TRBJ1-1; D ambiguous. The V gene's germline CDR1 is DFQATT and CDR2 SNEGSKA (reference sequence). The CDR3 has 15 amino acids. The V end lost 3 bases, the J end lost 0 bases, and 14 bases lay between the germline ends. The CDR3 loop is CSASLSVNMNTEAFF. CDR3 coding DNA: TGCAGTGCTAGCCTCTCAGTTAACATGAACACTGAAGCTTTCTTT.